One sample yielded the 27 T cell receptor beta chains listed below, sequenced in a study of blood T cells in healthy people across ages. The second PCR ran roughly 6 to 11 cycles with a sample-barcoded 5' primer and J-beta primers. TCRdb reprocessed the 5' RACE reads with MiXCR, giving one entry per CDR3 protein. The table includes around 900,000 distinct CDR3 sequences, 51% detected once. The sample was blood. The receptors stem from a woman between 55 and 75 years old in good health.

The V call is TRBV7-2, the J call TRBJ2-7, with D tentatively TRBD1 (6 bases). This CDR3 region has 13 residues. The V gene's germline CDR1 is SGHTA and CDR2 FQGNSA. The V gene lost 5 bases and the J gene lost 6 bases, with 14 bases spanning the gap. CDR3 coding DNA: TGTGCCAGCAGCCGGGACAAGGGCTGCGAGCAGTACTTC. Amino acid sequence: CASSRDKGCEQYF. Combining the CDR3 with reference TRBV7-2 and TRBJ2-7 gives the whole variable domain GAGVSQSPSNKVTEKGKDVELRCDPISGHTALYWYRQSLGQGLEFLIYFQGNSAPDKSGLPSDRFSAERTGGSVSTLTIQRTQQEDSAVYLCASSRDKGCEQYFGPGTRLTVT.

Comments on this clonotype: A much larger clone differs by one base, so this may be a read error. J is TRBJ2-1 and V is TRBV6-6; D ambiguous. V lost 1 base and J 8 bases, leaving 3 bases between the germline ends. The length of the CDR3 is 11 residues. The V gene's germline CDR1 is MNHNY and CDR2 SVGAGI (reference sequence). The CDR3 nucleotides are TGTGCCAGCAGTTACTGGGATGAGCAGTTCTTC. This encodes CASSYWDEQFF.

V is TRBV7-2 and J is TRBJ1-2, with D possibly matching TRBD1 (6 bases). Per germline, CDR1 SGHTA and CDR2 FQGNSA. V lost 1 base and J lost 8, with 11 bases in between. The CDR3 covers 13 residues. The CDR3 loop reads CASSLEQGKGYTF. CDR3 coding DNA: TGTGCCAGCAGCTTAGAACAGGGAAAGGGCTACACCTTC.

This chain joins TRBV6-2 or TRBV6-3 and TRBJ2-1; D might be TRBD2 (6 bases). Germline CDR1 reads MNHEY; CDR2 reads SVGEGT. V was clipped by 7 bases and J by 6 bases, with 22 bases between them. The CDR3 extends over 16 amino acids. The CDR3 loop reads CASTHLGGSRGNEQFF. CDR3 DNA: TGTGCCAGCACTCACCTGGGGGGAAGTAGGGGCAATGAGCAGTTCTTC.

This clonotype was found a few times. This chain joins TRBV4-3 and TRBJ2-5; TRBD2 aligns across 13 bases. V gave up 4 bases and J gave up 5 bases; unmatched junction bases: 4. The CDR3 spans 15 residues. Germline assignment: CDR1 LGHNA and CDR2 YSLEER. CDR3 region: CASSPGTSGVETQYF. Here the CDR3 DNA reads TGCGCCAGCAGCCCCGGGACTAGCGGGGTCGAGACCCAGTACTTC.

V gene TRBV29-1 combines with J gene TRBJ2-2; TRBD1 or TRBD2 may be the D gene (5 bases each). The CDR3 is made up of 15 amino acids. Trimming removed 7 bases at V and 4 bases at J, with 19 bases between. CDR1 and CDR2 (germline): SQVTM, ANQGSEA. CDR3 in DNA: TGCAGCGCTTTCCGTGGGGCGGGCGGCACCGGGGAGCTGTTTTTT. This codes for CSAFRGAGGTGELFF.

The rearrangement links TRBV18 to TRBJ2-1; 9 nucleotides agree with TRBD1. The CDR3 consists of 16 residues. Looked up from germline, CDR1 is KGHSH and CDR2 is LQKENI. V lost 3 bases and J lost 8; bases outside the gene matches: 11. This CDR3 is CASSPRRSQGADEQFF. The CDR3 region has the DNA TGTGCCAGCTCACCTCGTCGTTCACAGGGGGCCGATGAGCAGTTCTTC.

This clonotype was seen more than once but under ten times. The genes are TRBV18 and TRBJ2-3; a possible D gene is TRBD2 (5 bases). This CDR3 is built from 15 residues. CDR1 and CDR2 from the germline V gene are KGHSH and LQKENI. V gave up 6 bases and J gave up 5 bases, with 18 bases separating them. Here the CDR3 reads CASSLTRGGRDTQYF. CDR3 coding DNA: TGTGCCAGCTCGCTAACTAGAGGCGGACGAGATACGCAGTATTTT. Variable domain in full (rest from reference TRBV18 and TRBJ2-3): NAGVMQNPRHLVRRRGQEARLRCSPMKGHSHVYWYRQLPEEGLKFMVYLQKENIIDESGMPKERFSAEFPKEGPSILRIQQVVRGDSAAYFCASSLTRGGRDTQYFGPGTRLTVL.

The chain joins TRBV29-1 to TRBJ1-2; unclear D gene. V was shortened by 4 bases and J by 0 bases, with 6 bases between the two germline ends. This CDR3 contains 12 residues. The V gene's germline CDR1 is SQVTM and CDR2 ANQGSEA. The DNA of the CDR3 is TGCAGCGTTGGAGTTACTAACTATGGCTACACCTTC. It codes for CSVGVTNYGYTF.

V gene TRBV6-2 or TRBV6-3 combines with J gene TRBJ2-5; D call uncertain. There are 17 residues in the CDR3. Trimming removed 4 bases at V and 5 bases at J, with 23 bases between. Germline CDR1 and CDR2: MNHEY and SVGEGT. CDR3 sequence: CASSSSPLGQGKETQYF. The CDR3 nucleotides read TGTGCCAGCAGTTCTTCCCCTCTGGGCCAAGGAAAGGAGACCCAGTACTTC.

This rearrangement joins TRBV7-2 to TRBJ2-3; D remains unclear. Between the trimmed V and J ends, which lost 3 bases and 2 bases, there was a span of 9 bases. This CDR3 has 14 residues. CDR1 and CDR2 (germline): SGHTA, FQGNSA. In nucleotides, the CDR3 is TGTGCCAGCAGCTTTCGGGTAGCCACAGATACGCAGTATTTT. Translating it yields CASSFRVATDTQYF. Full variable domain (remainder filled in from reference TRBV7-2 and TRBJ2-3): GAGVSQSPSNKVTEKGKDVELRCDPISGHTALYWYRQSLGQGLEFLIYFQGNSAPDKSGLPSDRFSAERTGGSVSTLTIQRTQQEDSAVYLCASSFRVATDTQYFGPGTRLTVL.

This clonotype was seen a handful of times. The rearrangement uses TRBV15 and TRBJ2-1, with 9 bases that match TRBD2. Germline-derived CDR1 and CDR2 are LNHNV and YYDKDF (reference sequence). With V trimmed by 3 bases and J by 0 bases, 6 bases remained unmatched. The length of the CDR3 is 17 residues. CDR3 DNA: TGTGCCACCAGCAGCACTAGCGGGCGCCTCTCCTACAATGAGCAGTTCTTC. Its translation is CATSSTSGRLSYNEQFF.

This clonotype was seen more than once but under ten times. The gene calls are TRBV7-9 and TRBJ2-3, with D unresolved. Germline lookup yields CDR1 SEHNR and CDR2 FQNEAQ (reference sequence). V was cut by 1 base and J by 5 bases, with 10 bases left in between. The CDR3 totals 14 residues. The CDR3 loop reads CASSLELLGDTQYF. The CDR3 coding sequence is TGTGCCAGCAGCTTAGAGTTGTTGGGAGATACGCAGTATTTT.

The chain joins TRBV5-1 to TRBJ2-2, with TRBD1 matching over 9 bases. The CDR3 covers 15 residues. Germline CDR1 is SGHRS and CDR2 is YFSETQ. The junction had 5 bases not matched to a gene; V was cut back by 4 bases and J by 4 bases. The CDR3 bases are TGCGCCAGCAGCCCGGGACAGGGCCTCACCGGGGAGCTGTTTTTT. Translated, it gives CASSPGQGLTGELFF.

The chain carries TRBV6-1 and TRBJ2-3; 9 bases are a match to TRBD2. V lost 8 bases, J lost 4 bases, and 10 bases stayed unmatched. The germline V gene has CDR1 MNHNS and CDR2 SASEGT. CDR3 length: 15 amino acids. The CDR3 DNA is TGTGCCAGCGGCGGGACTAGCAGGAGCGCAGATACGCAGTATTTT. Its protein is CASGGTSRSADTQYF.

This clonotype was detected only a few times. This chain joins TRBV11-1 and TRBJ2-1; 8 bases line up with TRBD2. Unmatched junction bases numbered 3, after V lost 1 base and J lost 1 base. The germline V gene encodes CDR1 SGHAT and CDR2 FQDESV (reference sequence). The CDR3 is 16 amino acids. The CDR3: CASSLEGLVSYNEQFF. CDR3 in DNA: TGTGCCAGCAGCTTAGAGGGACTAGTTTCCTACAATGAGCAGTTCTTC.

The chain's CDR3 is CASNPLPPGDYEQYF. In DNA form, the CDR3 reads TGTGCCAGCAATCCCCTCCCTCCGGGAGACTACGAGCAGTACTTC. J is TRBJ2-7 and V is TRBV27; possible D gene TRBD2, 6 bases. The V gene lost 7 bases and the J gene lost 3 bases, with 19 bases spanning the gap. Per the germline V gene, CDR1 is MNHEY and CDR2 is SMNVEV (reference sequence). This CDR3 contains 15 residues.

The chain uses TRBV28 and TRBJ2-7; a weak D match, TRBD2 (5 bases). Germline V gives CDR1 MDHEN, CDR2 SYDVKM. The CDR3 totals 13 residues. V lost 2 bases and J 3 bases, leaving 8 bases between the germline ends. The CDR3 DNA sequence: TGTGCCAGCAGTTTAGGGGAGCGCTACGAGCAGTACTTC. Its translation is CASSLGERYEQYF.

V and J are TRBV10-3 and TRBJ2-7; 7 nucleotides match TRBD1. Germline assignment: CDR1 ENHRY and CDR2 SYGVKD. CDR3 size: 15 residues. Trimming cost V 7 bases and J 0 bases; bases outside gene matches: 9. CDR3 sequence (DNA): TGTGCCATCAATGACCGGGACAGCTCCTCCTACGAGCAGTACTTC. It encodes CAINDRDSSSYEQYF.

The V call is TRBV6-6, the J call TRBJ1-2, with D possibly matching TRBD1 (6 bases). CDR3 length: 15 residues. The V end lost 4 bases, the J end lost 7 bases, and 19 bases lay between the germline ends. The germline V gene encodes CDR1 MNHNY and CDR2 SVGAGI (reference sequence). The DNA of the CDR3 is TGTGCCAGCAGTTCCCAGTCGGGGGCAGGTCGTGGCTACACCTTC. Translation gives CASSSQSGAGRGYTF.

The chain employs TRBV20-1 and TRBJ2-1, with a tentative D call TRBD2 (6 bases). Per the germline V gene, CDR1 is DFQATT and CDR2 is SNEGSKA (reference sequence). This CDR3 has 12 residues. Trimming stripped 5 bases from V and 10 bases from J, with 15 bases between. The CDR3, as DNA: TGCAGTGCTTCGGACTATCATGTGGAGCAGTTCTTC. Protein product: CSASDYHVEQFF.

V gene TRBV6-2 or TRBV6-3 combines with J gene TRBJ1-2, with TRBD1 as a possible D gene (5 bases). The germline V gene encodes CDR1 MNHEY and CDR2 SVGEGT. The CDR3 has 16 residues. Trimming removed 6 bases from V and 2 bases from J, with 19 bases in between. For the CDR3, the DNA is TGTGCCAGCAGCGAAACCACCGGGACGGCCAACTATGGCTACACCTTC. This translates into CASSETTGTANYGYTF.

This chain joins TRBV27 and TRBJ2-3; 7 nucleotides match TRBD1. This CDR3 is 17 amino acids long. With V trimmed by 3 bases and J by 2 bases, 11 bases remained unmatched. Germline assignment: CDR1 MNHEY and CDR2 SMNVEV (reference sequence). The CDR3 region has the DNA TGTGCCAGCAGTTTTTCCTTAAGACAGGGCCCCACAGATACGCAGTATTTT. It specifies CASSFSLRQGPTDTQYF.

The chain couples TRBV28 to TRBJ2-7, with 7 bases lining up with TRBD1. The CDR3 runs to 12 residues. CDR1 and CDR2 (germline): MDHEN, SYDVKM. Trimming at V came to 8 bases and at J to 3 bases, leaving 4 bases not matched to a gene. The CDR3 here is CASGRTGYEQYF. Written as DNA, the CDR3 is TGTGCCAGCGGCCGGACAGGCTACGAGCAGTACTTC. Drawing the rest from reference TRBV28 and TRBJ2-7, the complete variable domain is DVKVTQSSRYLVKRTGEKVFLECVQDMDHENMFWYRQDPGLGLRLIYFSYDVKMKEKGDIPEGYSVSREKKERFSLILESASTNQTSMYLCASGRTGYEQYFGPGTRLTVT.

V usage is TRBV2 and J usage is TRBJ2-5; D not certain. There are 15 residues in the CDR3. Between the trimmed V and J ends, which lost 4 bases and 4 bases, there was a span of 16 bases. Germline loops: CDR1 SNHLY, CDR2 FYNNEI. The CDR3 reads CASSGQWEASETQYF. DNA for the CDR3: TGTGCCAGCAGTGGCCAGTGGGAAGCCTCAGAGACCCAGTACTTC.

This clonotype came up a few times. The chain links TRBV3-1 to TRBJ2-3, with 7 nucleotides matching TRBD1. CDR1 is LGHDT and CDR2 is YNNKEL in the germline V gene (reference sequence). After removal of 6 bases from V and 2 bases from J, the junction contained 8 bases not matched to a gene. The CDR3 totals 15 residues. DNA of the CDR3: TGTGCCAGCAGATACGGGACAGATTTCACAGATACGCAGTATTTT. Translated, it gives CASRYGTDFTDTQYF.

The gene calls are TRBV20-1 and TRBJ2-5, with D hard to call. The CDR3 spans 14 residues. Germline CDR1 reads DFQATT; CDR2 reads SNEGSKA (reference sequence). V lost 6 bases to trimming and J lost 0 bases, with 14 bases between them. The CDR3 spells CSAELSANQETQYF. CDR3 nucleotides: TGCAGTGCGGAACTTTCGGCCAACCAAGAGACCCAGTACTTC.